This T cell receptor beta chain came from a study of T cell repertoires in cytomegalovirus infection. On the study more broadly: Indications of both CMV infection and matching HLA type were provided by public TCR beta signatures.

The CDR3 runs to 14 residues. Germline V gives CDR1 MNHEY, CDR2 SVGEGT. J gave up 3 bases and V 2 bases, and 3 bases lay outside the gene matches. Using its own MiXCR run on the reads, TCRdb lists one record per CDR3 protein. The sample includes about 310,000 distinct CDR3 sequences, just under 25% of them seen just once. Overall study findings and caveats: Summed public TCR beta family frequency identified CMV carriers bearing the relevant HLA.

This clonotype was detected only a few times. Its antigen is not known. The receptor's source is a human donor in good health (CMV status not recorded). Some clones in this sample may be carry-over from other donors' samples. Specimen: cultured PBMCs, collected from culture after CMV antigen stimulation. The chain employs TRBV6-2 or TRBV6-3 and TRBJ2-7; TRBD2 agrees at 8 bases. CDR3 bases: TGTGCCAGCAGTTACGGAGGGACTAGCTACGAGCAGTACGTC. Translation gives CASSYGGTSYEQYV.